These 3 T cell receptor beta chains came from one sample sequenced in a study of cytomegalovirus exposure and HLA in healthy donors (dated by TCRdb to between 2016 and 2019). Library creation used the immunoSEQ multiplex PCR assay. This immuneACCESS table, as held by TCRdb, lists in-frame sequences with V and J called but not all clones. Of the missing ones, under half trace to an unresolved V gene in checked studies; the others have no known cause. The sample table lists roughly 60,000 clones, roughly 94% of them with a count of one. The top ten clonotypes cover 2% to 2.5% of the sample. The sample taken for sequencing was PBMCs. The receptors stem from a man aged 18 to 30 in good health and CMV-seronegative.

V usage is TRBV18 and J usage is TRBJ1-6; D call uncertain. V shed 2 bases and J shed 5 bases, with 10 bases lying between them. Germline CDR1 KGHSH, CDR2 LQKENI. The CDR3 covers 15 residues. In DNA, the CDR3 is TGTGCCAGCTCACCAAATGTCGTAAATAATTCACCCCTCCACTTT. Translating it yields CASSPNVVNNSPLHF.

The chain uses TRBV7-8 and TRBJ1-2; a possible D gene is TRBD1 (5 bases). Germline V gene sequence: CDR1 SGHVS, CDR2 FQNEAQ. V was clipped by 1 base and J by 4 bases, with 13 bases between them. This CDR3 has 15 amino acids. The CDR3 bases are TGTGCCAGCAGCTTAGAGGGCAGGGATAGCTATGGCTACACCTTC. This translates into CASSLEGRDSYGYTF. The whole variable domain, filled in from reference TRBV7-8 and TRBJ1-2, reads GAGVSQSPRYKVAKRGQDVALRCDPISGHVSLFWYQQALGQGPEFLTYFQNEAQLDKSGLPSDRFFAERPEGSVSTLKIQRTQQEDSAVYLCASSLEGRDSYGYTFGSGTRLTVV.

This clone showed up just once. The chain uses TRBV5-1 and TRBJ2-3; D may be TRBD2 (6 bases). CDR1 and CDR2 (germline): SGHRS, YFSETQ. The CDR3 runs 15 residues. V lost 1 base and J lost 2, with 11 bases in between. DNA of the CDR3: TGCGCCAGCAGCTTGTTGGGACTCCCCACAGATACGCAGTATTTT. Translating gives CASSLLGLPTDTQYF. The full variable domain, its missing parts supplied by reference TRBV5-1 and TRBJ2-3, is KAGVTQTPRYLIKTRGQQVTLSCSPISGHRSVSWYQQTPGQGLQFLFEYFSETQRNKGNFPGRFSGRQFSNSRSEMNVSTLELGDSALYLCASSLLGLPTDTQYFGPGTRLTVL.